A single sample gave rise to the 3 T cell receptor beta chains below, sequenced in a study of beta chain features in type 1 diabetes. Their antigens remain unidentified. Study-wide results and caveats: TCRB CDR3 length was moderately but significantly reduced in all four CD4+ subsets of Type 1 diabetes patients.

The isolated RNA, all of it, was reverse transcribed, so expressed TCRB transcripts were what got sequenced. TCRdb's copy holds only in-frame clones and misses some; the assay was immunoSEQ multiplex PCR. The sample yields 300,000 or so clones, approximately 12% seen once. Material for sequencing was naive CD4+ T cells from blood. Receptor source: a woman aged 18-29 years with type 1 diabetes.

This clone was detected a few times. The V call is TRBV7-2, the J call TRBJ2-3; D gene unclear. V was clipped by 3 bases and J by 4 bases, with 2 bases between them. Germline CDR1 reads SGHTA; CDR2 reads FQGNSA. The CDR3 covers 11 residues. The CDR3 is CASSFSDTQYF. The CDR3, as DNA: TGTGCCAGCAGCTTCTCAGATACGCAGTATTTT.

The rearrangement uses TRBV29-1 and TRBJ1-1; no clear D gene. V lost 3 bases, J lost 0 bases, and 11 bases lay in between. The CDR3 extends over 14 amino acids. CDR1 is SQVTM, CDR2 ANQGSEA, per germline. The CDR3 loop is CSVESRLMNTEAFF. The CDR3 DNA sequence: TGCAGCGTTGAGTCGCGGCTGATGAACACTGAAGCTTTCTTT.

This clone was seen only a few times. This sequence joins TRBV15 and TRBJ2-5, with a weak D call TRBD1 (6 bases). The CDR3 spans 14 residues. Trimming took 1 base from V and 3 from J, leaving 9 bases between them. Germline CDR1 is LNHNV and CDR2 is YYDKDF (reference sequence). As DNA, the CDR3 is TGTGCCACCAGCAGAGGTTGGACAGAAGAGACCCAGTACTTC. It specifies CATSRGWTEETQYF.